Below, 5 T cell receptor beta chains from the same sample are listed, as sequenced in a study of molecular identifiers for immune sequencing clone quantification. Each CDR3 protein is one row after TCRdb ran MiXCR on the PCR reads. The sample consists of approximately 680,000 distinct CDR3 sequences, roughly 23% of them appearing once. The source material was naive CD8+ T cells from blood, with Jurkat cell RNA spiked in. The subset here: FACS-sorted CD8+CD4-CCR7+CD45RA+ naive T cells. The source of these receptors is a human donor in good health. Some libraries in this study had Jurkat cell RNA spiked in.

This clonotype was counted only a few times. The chain couples TRBV13 to TRBJ2-5; possibly TRBD1 for D (6 bases). V was pared by 4 bases and J by 2 bases, with 8 bases between. The CDR3 has 13 residues. From germline, CDR1 is PRHDT and CDR2 FYEKMQ (reference sequence). Written as DNA, the CDR3 is TGTGCCAGCAGCTGGGGGCTACAAGAGACCCAGTACTTC. Amino acid sequence: CASSWGLQETQYF.

V usage is TRBV29-1 and J usage is TRBJ2-1; 9 nucleotides match TRBD1. The CDR3 is 12 residues long. Per the germline V gene, CDR1 is SQVTM and CDR2 is ANQGSEA. V lost 6 bases, J lost 8 bases, and 5 bases stayed unmatched. CDR3 residues: CSVQDRGHEQFF. In DNA, the CDR3 is TGCAGCGTGCAGGACAGGGGCCATGAGCAGTTCTTC.

The V gene is TRBV27, the J gene TRBJ2-7; D remains unclear. Germline V gene sequence: CDR1 MNHEY, CDR2 SMNVEV (reference sequence). This CDR3 comprises 14 residues. Trimming removed 3 bases from V and 4 bases from J, with 13 bases in between. CDR3 amino acids: CASSLRLRLYEQYF. In DNA, the CDR3 is TGTGCCAGCAGTTTGAGGCTCCGTTTATACGAGCAGTACTTC.

The V and J genes are TRBV13 and TRBJ2-5; TRBD1 aligns across 8 bases. Germline loops: CDR1 PRHDT, CDR2 FYEKMQ (reference sequence). This CDR3 has 14 residues. Trimming took 5 bases from V and 4 from J; bases not matched to a gene: 6. The chain's CDR3 is CASSTRQGRETQYF. The CDR3 nucleotides read TGTGCCAGCAGCACTCGACAGGGGAGAGAGACCCAGTACTTC.

With respect to this clonotype: A clone one base away is much larger, so this may be a read error. The genes are TRBV3-1 and TRBJ1-1, with 11 bases identical to TRBD1. The CDR3 spans 15 residues. Germline CDR1 and CDR2: LGHDT and YNNKEL (reference sequence). The CDR3 DNA is TGTGTCAGCAGCCACCGGACAGGGGGCGTTGGTGAAGCTTTCTTT. This translates into CVSSHRTGGVGEAFF.